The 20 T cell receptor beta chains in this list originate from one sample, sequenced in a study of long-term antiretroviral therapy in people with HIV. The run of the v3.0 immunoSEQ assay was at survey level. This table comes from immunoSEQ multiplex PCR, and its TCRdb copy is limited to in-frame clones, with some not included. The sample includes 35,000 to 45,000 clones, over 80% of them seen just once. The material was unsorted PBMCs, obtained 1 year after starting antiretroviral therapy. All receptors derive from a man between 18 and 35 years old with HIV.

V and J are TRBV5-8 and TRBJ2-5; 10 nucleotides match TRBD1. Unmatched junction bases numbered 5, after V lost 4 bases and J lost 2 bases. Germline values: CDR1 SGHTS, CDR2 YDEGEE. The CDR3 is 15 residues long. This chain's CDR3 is CASSGGTGAQETQYF. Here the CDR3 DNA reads TGTGCCAGCAGCGGCGGGACAGGGGCACAAGAGACCCAGTACTTC.

CDR3 protein: CASSLQQGAKGNEQFF. In nucleotides, the CDR3 is TGTGCCAGTAGTCTCCAACAGGGGGCAAAGGGGAATGAGCAGTTCTTC. This chain connects TRBV19 to TRBJ2-1; 9 bases line up with TRBD1. The CDR3 runs 16 residues. Per germline, CDR1 LNHDA and CDR2 SQIVND (reference sequence). J lost 7 bases, V lost 5 bases, and 12 bases had no gene match.

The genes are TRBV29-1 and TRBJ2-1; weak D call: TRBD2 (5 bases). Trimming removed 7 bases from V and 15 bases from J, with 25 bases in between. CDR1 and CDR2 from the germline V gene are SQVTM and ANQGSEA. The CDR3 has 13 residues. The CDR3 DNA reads TGCAGCGCTATGACTAACTCATTCCCCATGGGGTTCTTC. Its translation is CSAMTNSFPMGFF.

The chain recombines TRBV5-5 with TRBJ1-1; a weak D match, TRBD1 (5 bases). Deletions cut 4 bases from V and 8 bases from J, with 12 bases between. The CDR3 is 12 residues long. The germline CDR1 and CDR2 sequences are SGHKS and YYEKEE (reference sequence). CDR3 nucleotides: TGTGCCAGCAGCGCAACCGCAGGGGAAGCTTTCTTT. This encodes CASSATAGEAFF.

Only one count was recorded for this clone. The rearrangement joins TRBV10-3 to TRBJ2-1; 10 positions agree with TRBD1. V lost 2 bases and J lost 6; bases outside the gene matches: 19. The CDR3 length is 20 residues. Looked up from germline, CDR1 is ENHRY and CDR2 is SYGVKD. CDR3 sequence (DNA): TGTGCCATCAGTGAGGGTAGGGACAGGGGTGGTAGCGGGTTTATCAATGAGCAGTTCTTC. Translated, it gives CAISEGRDRGGSGFINEQFF.

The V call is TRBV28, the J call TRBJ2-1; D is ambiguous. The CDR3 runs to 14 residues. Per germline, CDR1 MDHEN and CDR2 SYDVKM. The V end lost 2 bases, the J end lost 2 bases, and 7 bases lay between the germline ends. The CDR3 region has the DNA TGTGCCAGCAGTTTAAGCAGAACCTACAATGAGCAGTTCTTC. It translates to CASSLSRTYNEQFF.

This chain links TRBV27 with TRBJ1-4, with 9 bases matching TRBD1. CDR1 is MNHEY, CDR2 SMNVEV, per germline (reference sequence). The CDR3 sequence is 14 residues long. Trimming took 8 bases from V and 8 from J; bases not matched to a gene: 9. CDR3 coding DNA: TGTGCCAGCCGCATAGGACAGGGGAGCGAAAAACTGTTTTTT. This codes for CASRIGQGSEKLFF.

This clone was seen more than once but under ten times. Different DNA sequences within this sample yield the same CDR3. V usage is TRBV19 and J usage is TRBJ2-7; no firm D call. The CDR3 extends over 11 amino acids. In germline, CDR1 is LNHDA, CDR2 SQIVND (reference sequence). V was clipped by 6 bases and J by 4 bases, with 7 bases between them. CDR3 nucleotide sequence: TGTGCCAGTAGCCATCGGTACGAGCAGTACTTC. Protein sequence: CASSHRYEQYF.

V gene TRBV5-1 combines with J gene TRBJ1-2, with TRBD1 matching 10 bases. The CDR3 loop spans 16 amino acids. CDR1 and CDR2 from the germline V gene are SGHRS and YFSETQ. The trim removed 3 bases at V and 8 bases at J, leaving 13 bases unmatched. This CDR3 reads CASSYYPGQGREGYTF. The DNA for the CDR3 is TGCGCCAGCAGCTATTACCCGGGACAGGGGCGGGAAGGCTACACCTTC.

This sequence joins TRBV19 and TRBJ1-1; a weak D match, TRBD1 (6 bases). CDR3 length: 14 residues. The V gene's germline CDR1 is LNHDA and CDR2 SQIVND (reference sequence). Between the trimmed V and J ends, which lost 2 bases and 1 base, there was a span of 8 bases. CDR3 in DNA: TGTGCCAGTAGTATACAGGGGACGAACACTGAAGCTTTCTTT. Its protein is CASSIQGTNTEAFF.

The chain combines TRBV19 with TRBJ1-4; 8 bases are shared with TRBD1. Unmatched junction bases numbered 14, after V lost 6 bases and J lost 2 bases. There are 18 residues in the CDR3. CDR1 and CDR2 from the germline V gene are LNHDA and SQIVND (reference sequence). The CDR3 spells CASSARRTGRRTNEKLFF. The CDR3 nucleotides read TGTGCCAGTAGCGCAAGGAGGACAGGGAGGAGGACTAATGAAAAACTGTTTTTT.

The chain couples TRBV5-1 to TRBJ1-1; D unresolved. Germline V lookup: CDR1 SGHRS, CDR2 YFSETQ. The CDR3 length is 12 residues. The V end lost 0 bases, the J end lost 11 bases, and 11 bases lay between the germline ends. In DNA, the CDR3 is TGCGCCAGCAGCTTGGGGTACGATAGGGCTTTCTTT. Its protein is CASSLGYDRAFF. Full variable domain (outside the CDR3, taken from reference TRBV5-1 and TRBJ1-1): KAGVTQTPRYLIKTRGQQVTLSCSPISGHRSVSWYQQTPGQGLQFLFEYFSETQRNKGNFPGRFSGRQFSNSRSEMNVSTLELGDSALYLCASSLGYDRAFFGQGTRLTVV.

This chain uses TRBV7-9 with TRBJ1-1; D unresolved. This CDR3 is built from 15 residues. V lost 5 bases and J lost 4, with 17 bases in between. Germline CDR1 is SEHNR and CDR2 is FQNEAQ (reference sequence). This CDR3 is CASSTPLHRGTEAFF. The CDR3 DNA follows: TGTGCCAGCAGCACTCCGTTGCATCGGGGCACTGAAGCTTTCTTT.

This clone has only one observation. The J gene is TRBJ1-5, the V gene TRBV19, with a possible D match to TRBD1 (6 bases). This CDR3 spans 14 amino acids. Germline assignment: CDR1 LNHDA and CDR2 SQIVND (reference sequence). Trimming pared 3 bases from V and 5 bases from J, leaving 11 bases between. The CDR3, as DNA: TGTGCCAGTAGTATGAGGACAGCCTATCAGCCCCAGCATTTT. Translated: CASSMRTAYQPQHF.

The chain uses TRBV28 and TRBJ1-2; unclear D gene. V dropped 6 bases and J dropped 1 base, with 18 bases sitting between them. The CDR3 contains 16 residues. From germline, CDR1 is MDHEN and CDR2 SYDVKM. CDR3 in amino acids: CASRTYLWAFNYGYTF. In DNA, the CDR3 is TGTGCCAGCAGGACTTACTTATGGGCCTTTAACTATGGCTACACCTTC.

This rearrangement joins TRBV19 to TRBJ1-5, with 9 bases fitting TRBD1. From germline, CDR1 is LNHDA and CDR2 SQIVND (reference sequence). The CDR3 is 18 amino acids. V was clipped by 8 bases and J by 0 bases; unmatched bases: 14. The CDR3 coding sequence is TGTGCCAGTGCCCGGGACAGGGAGCTAGTAAATAGCAATCAGCCCCAGCATTTT. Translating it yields CASARDRELVNSNQPQHF.

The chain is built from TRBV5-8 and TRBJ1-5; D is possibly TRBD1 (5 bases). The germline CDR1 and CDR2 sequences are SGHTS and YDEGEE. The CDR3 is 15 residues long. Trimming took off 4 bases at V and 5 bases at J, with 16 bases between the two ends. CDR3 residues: CASSVLGAPHQPQHF. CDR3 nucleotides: TGTGCCAGCAGCGTCCTAGGGGCGCCACATCAGCCCCAGCATTTT.

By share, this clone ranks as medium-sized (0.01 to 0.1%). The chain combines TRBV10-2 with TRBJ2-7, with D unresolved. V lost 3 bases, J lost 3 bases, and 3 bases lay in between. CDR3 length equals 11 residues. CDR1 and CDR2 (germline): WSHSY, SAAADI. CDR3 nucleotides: TGCGCCAGCAGTGACAACTACGAGCAGTACTTC. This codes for CASSDNYEQYF.

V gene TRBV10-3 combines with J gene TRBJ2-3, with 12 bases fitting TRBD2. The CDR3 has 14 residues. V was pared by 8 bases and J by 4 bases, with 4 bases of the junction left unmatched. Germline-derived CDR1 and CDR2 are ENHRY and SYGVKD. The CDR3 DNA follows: TGTGCCATCGGGCTAGCGGGAGGGTCAGATACGCAGTATTTT. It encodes CAIGLAGGSDTQYF.

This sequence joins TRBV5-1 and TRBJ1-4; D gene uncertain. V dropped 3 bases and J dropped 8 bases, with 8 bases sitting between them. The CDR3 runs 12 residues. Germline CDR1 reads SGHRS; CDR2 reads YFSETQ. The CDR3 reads CASSSDLEKLFF. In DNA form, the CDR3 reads TGCGCCAGCAGCTCCGACCTAGAAAAACTGTTTTTT.